The rows below give T cell receptor beta chains drawn from one sample of a study of post-analysis software for immune sequencing data. TCRdb called the PCR reads again in MiXCR, with one record for every CDR3 protein. The sample has 700,000 to 800,000 distinct CDR3 sequences; 30% are singletons. Material: blood. These receptor sequences come from a girl aged 5-17 years with multiple sclerosis. Each CDR3 is given with its conserved first and last residue. The order of the fields is D gene, V gene, J gene, CDR3 protein. D genes are given only for firm matches.

>NA|TRBV4-3|TRBJ1-2
CASSQLDTLYGYTF
>NA|TRBV5-5|TRBJ1-1
CASSWVRDLAEAFF
>NA|TRBV12-3/TRBV12-4|TRBJ1-1
CASSPGVATEAFF
>TRBD2|TRBV5-1|TRBJ2-7
CASRAGTSPSYEQYF
>NA|TRBV29-1|TRBJ2-3
CSVFGTQSTDTQYF
>NA|TRBV7-9|TRBJ1-2
CASSFGIGYGYTF
>TRBD1|TRBV7-9|TRBJ1-2
CASSRDRLYGYTF
>NA|TRBV5-1|TRBJ2-5
CASSEEGLLEETQYF
>NA|TRBV7-8|TRBJ2-1
CASSLEHSSYNEQFF
>NA|TRBV18|TRBJ2-7
CVSSSNSYEQYF
>TRBD1|TRBV4-3|TRBJ1-4
CAGSHRPPGQGARSNEKLFF
>NA|TRBV6-2/TRBV6-3|TRBJ2-7
CASRQDAAVGEQYF
>TRBD1|TRBV29-1|TRBJ2-3
CSFRDRGGSTDTQYF
>NA|TRBV20-1|TRBJ2-3
CSASLIGITDTQYF
>NA|TRBV7-9|TRBJ2-5
CASSKTWERPSETQYF
>NA|TRBV28|TRBJ1-2
CASSLLGRNHTF
>TRBD1|TRBV6-4|TRBJ2-3
CASSRGTGISTDTQYF
>TRBD2|TRBV9|TRBJ2-5
CASSAASGRAIETQYF
>NA|TRBV7-2|TRBJ2-5
CASSSMTNNLQETQYF
>NA|TRBV29-1|TRBJ1-1
CSVEWGGEKAFF
>NA|TRBV20-1|TRBJ2-1
CSAVGDGYNEQFF
>NA|TRBV6-2/TRBV6-3|TRBJ2-5
CASLTFYGGLQETQYF
>NA|TRBV10-3|TRBJ1-2
CAISSFSLGGYTF
>NA|TRBV27|TRBJ1-2
CASSLSAGYGYTF
>NA|TRBV20-1|TRBJ2-7
CSARSWNYEQYF
>TRBD2|TRBV29-1|TRBJ2-1
CSAEGAGGRYNEQFF
>TRBD2|TRBV28|TRBJ2-1
CASNELAGQETQFF
>NA|TRBV7-9|TRBJ2-7
CASSLGAPYHFYEQYF
>TRBD2|TRBV7-9|TRBJ2-7
CASSTKGSSGSSYEQYF
>NA|TRBV29-1|TRBJ2-7
CSVGLGGIDEQYF
>NA|TRBV25-1|TRBJ2-5
CASSDPRPGETQYF
>TRBD2|TRBV14|TRBJ2-5
CASSPRTSGRETQYF
>NA|TRBV27|TRBJ2-7
CASSLGGSAEKYF
>NA|TRBV20-1|TRBJ1-6
CSASRPGLDSPLHF
>TRBD1|TRBV28|TRBJ2-7
CASSLWGQTGVRAYEQYF